At least ten counts were recorded for the clone carrying this T cell receptor (beta chain). Its antigen is not identified. The record originates from a study of T cells after posttransplantation cyclophosphamide. Only in-frame clones appear in the TCRdb table, and some are missing; sequencing was by immunoSEQ multiplex PCR. The sample has approximately 2,500 clones, none seen only once. A marrow graft followed busulfan-fludarabine conditioning, with cyclophosphamide on days +3 and +4. The study, taken as a whole, reports: Later blood repertoires were often dominated by clones from the donor CD8+ memory compartment.

The CDR3 totals 14 residues. Germline assignment: CDR1 SGHNT and CDR2 YYREEE (reference sequence). The V and J ends lost 0 bases and 6 bases respectively, with 11 bases between them. Sequenced here: PBMCs, sampled 30 days after allogeneic stem cell transplant with posttransplant cyclophosphamide. The receptor was isolated from a female patient in her 60s who received an allogeneic stem cell transplant from an unrelated donor, was CMV-positive, and had acute GVHD only. The graft donor may account for some of the T cells. The chain uses TRBV5-4 and TRBJ2-3; D remains ambiguous. CDR3 nucleotides: TGTGCCAGCAGCTTGGCCCCATTCGGGGATACGCAGTATTTT. This encodes CASSLAPFGDTQYF.